These 14 T cell receptor beta chains originate from one sample sequenced in a study of PD-1 blockade in classical Hodgkin lymphoma. Each patient relapsed following autologous stem cell transplantation, and prior brentuximab vedotin exposure differed. Profiling relied on immunoSEQ multiplex PCR, and the TCRdb table lists in-frame clones only, not all of them. The table records 25,000 to 35,000 clones, roughly 85% of them present only once. The sample in question was peripheral blood mononuclear cells (PBMCs), obtained before the second cycle of nivolumab. The receptors derive from a human donor with classical Hodgkin lymphoma.

V is TRBV27 and J is TRBJ2-3; 8 bases map to TRBD2. Germline V CDR1 and CDR2: MNHEY, SMNVEV (reference sequence). The CDR3 sequence is 16 residues long. The V gene end was trimmed by 5 bases and the J gene end by 7 bases; junction bases not matched to a gene: 14. CDR3 bases: TGTGCCAGCAGTCCCAGGACTAGCCGGATGGCATATACGCAGTATTTT. Translation gives CASSPRTSRMAYTQYF.

The rearrangement links TRBV7-6 to TRBJ2-5; 7 bases align to TRBD1. This CDR3 has 15 residues. V gave up 6 bases and J gave up 5 bases; unmatched junction bases: 12. Germline lookup yields CDR1 SGHVS and CDR2 FNYEAQ. The CDR3 DNA reads as TGTGCCAGCAGTCCTGACAGGGTTTTTGGTGAGACCCAGTACTTC. Encoded protein: CASSPDRVFGETQYF.

The V call is TRBV18, the J call TRBJ2-2, with D perhaps being TRBD1 or TRBD2 (5 bases each). The germline V gene has CDR1 KGHSH and CDR2 LQKENI. Deletions cut 6 bases from V and 14 bases from J, with 22 bases between. The CDR3 has 14 amino acids. CDR3 amino acids: CASSLGVAVTELFF. CDR3 DNA sequence: TGTGCCAGCTCCCTGGGGGTCGCGGTGACAGAACTGTTTTTT.

This chain connects TRBV18 to TRBJ1-6; D is unresolved. V was clipped by 3 bases and J by 5 bases, with 11 bases between them. CDR1 is KGHSH and CDR2 is LQKENI in the germline V gene. The CDR3 totals 15 residues. CDR3 sequence: CASSPFPSNNSPLHF. The CDR3 nucleotides are TGTGCCAGCTCACCCTTTCCGTCAAATAATTCACCCCTCCACTTT.

V is TRBV28 and J is TRBJ2-7, with D hard to call. Trimming took 1 base from V and 2 from J, leaving 3 bases between them. The CDR3 extends over 12 amino acids. CDR1 is MDHEN and CDR2 is SYDVKM in the germline V gene. In DNA, the CDR3 is TGTGCCAGCAGTTTATTGCCCTACGAGCAGTACTTC. As protein: CASSLLPYEQYF. The entire variable domain, with the rest obtained from reference TRBV28 and TRBJ2-7, is as follows: DVKVTQSSRYLVKRTGEKVFLECVQDMDHENMFWYRQDPGLGLRLIYFSYDVKMKEKGDIPEGYSVSREKKERFSLILESASTNQTSMYLCASSLLPYEQYFGPGTRLTVT.

This chain links TRBV7-2 with TRBJ2-5; tentative D call: TRBD2 (5 bases). Germline V gives CDR1 SGHTA, CDR2 FQGNSA. The CDR3 extends over 14 amino acids. The ends were cut back, 1 base at V and 2 bases at J, with 8 bases in the middle. The chain's CDR3 is CASSLVGRQETQYF. As DNA, the CDR3 is TGTGCCAGCAGCTTAGTTGGGAGACAAGAGACCCAGTACTTC.

The rearrangement uses TRBV11-2 and TRBJ1-5; no clear D. V lost 1 base, J lost 4 bases, and 5 bases lay in between. This CDR3 is built from 13 residues. Germline V gene sequence: CDR1 SGHAT, CDR2 FQNNGV. The CDR3 DNA reads as TGTGCCAGCAGCTTAGCAGAGAATCAGCCCCAGCATTTT. As protein: CASSLAENQPQHF. Combining the CDR3 with reference TRBV11-2 and TRBJ1-5 gives the whole variable domain EAGVAQSPRYKIIEKRQSVAFWCNPISGHATLYWYQQILGQGPKLLIQFQNNGVVDDSQLPKDRFSAERLKGVDSTLKIQPAKLEDSAVYLCASSLAENQPQHFGDGTRLSIL.

The CDR3: CATSRGVGVWEQFF. In nucleotides, the CDR3 is TGTGCCACCAGCAGAGGTGTAGGGGTTTGGGAGCAGTTCTTC. V is TRBV15 and J is TRBJ2-1, with D perhaps matching TRBD1 (5 bases). CDR1 and CDR2 from the germline V gene are LNHNV and YYDKDF (reference sequence). Deletions cut 1 base from V and 10 bases from J, with 14 bases between. This CDR3 is 14 amino acids long.

The chain carries TRBV28 and TRBJ2-3, with 13 bases that match TRBD2. CDR3 length equals 15 residues. Germline V CDR1 and CDR2: MDHEN, SYDVKM. The V and J ends lost 5 bases and 4 bases, in that order; junction bases with no gene match: 3. The CDR3 DNA reads as TGTGCCAGCAGTGTCGGACTAGCGGGAGCAGATACGCAGTATTTT. The encoded protein is CASSVGLAGADTQYF. The full variable domain, in which reference TRBV28 and TRBJ2-3 provide the parts outside the CDR3, is DVKVTQSSRYLVKRTGEKVFLECVQDMDHENMFWYRQDPGLGLRLIYFSYDVKMKEKGDIPEGYSVSREKKERFSLILESASTNQTSMYLCASSVGLAGADTQYFGPGTRLTVL.

For the CDR3, the DNA is TGCGCCAGCAGCCAAGTTAATAGCGGAGATACGCAGTATTTT. Translation gives CASSQVNSGDTQYF. The J gene is TRBJ2-3, the V gene TRBV4-3, with D possibly being TRBD2 (6 bases). CDR3 length equals 14 residues. The V gene's germline CDR1 is LGHNA and CDR2 YSLEER. Trimming took 1 base from V and 5 from J, leaving 10 bases between them.

This chain connects TRBV28 to TRBJ1-5; the match to TRBD1 covers 7 bases. V shed 2 bases and J 11 bases; nucleotides not matched to a gene: 15. The CDR3 runs 16 residues. The germline V gene has CDR1 MDHEN and CDR2 SYDVKM. The CDR3 protein is CASSLRDRVAQRTQHF. In DNA form, the CDR3 reads TGTGCCAGCAGTTTAAGAGACAGGGTTGCTCAGAGGACCCAGCATTTT.

The gene calls are TRBV4-3 and TRBJ2-4; possibly TRBD2 for D (5 bases). CDR1 and CDR2 (germline): LGHNA, YSLEER. CDR3 length: 18 residues. V was pared by 0 bases and J by 2 bases, with 17 bases between. The CDR3 nucleotides are TGCGCCAGCAGCCAAGATTTGATTTCGGGGTTAACCAAAAACATTCAGTACTTC. Its translation is CASSQDLISGLTKNIQYF.

The chain joins TRBV10-3 to TRBJ2-2, with D perhaps TRBD1 (6 bases). The germline V gene encodes CDR1 ENHRY and CDR2 SYGVKD. The length of the CDR3 is 13 residues. V was cut by 4 bases and J by 9 bases, with 12 bases left in between. CDR3 sequence (DNA): TGTGCCATCAGTGTACAGGGTGGACGGGAGCTGTTTTTT. Translating gives CAISVQGGRELFF.

The chain links TRBV21-1 to TRBJ2-7. TRBV21-1 is a pseudogene locus. The length of the CDR3 is 15 residues. The CDR3, as DNA: TGTGCCAGCAGCAAATATCTGGGCCCGACTCCCGAGCAGTACTTC. Translation gives CASSKYLGPTPEQYF.